Listed here are 22 T cell receptor beta chains from one sample, sequenced in a study of T cells in Graves' hyperthyroidism and ophthalmopathy. Using RNA transcripts as the source, TCR beta CDR3 regions were amplified. A set of HTBI primers served as the primers for a first-round RT-PCR of the TCR CDR3. One entry per CDR3 protein, called by TCRdb with MiXCR from the multiplex PCR reads. The sample contains around 300,000 distinct CDR3 sequences, around 14% of which appear only once. Input material: blood. These receptors were taken from a woman younger than 45 with Graves' hyperthyroidism.

This clonotype was observed at least ten times. The rearrangement joins TRBV6-1 to TRBJ2-1; unclear D gene. Looked up from germline, CDR1 is MNHNS and CDR2 is SASEGT. This CDR3 region has 15 residues. The V and J ends lost 6 bases and 2 bases respectively, with 14 bases between them. CDR3 amino acids: CASRTESRTYNEQFF. The DNA of the CDR3 is TGTGCCAGCAGAACCGAAAGTCGCACCTACAATGAGCAGTTCTTC.

The genes are TRBV20-1 and TRBJ2-3, with 8 bases lining up with TRBD2. The germline V gene encodes CDR1 DFQATT and CDR2 SNEGSKA (reference sequence). The CDR3 spans 12 residues. V dropped 6 bases and J dropped 5; count of bases not matched to a gene: 4. The CDR3 nucleotides are TGCAGTGCCCAGACTAGCGTAGATACGCAGTATTTT. Its translation is CSAQTSVDTQYF.

Many counts were recorded for this clonotype. This rearrangement joins TRBV20-1 to TRBJ1-5, with D possibly TRBD1 on 6 matching bases. V lost 6 bases and J 6 bases, leaving 18 bases between the germline ends. The germline V gene has CDR1 DFQATT and CDR2 SNEGSKA (reference sequence). The CDR3 extends over 14 amino acids. The CDR3 reads CSADLGGLGQPQHF. In DNA form, the CDR3 reads TGCAGTGCCGACCTCGGGGGGCTCGGTCAGCCCCAGCATTTT.

The chain has TRBV28 and TRBJ1-2, with D hard to call. This CDR3 comprises 13 residues. Trimming took off 5 bases at V and 4 bases at J, with 11 bases between the two ends. CDR1 is MDHEN, CDR2 SYDVKM, per germline. In nucleotides, the CDR3 is TGTGCCAGCAGTGTGCTGCGCCTCTATGGCTACACCTTC. Amino acids: CASSVLRLYGYTF.

This clonotype was seen at least ten times. The V gene is TRBV28, the J gene TRBJ2-7; 9 nucleotides align to TRBD2. Germline CDR1 is MDHEN and CDR2 is SYDVKM. V was clipped by 2 bases and J by 2 bases; unmatched bases: 7. The CDR3 runs 16 residues. The CDR3 nucleotides are TGTGCCAGCAGTTTAGGGGGACTAGCTTTACCCTACGAGCAGTACTTC. Encoded protein: CASSLGGLALPYEQYF. Supplemented by reference TRBV28 and TRBJ2-7, the full variable domain reads DVKVTQSSRYLVKRTGEKVFLECVQDMDHENMFWYRQDPGLGLRLIYFSYDVKMKEKGDIPEGYSVSREKKERFSLILESASTNQTSMYLCASSLGGLALPYEQYFGPGTRLTVT.

This clonotype was recorded at least ten times. V is TRBV28 and J is TRBJ2-1, with D possibly being TRBD1 or TRBD2 (6 bases each). The CDR3 has 15 amino acids. V was pared by 2 bases and J by 4 bases, with 12 bases between. CDR1 and CDR2 (germline): MDHEN, SYDVKM. This CDR3 is CASSLLGGLYNEQFF. The CDR3 DNA reads TGTGCCAGCAGTTTACTCGGGGGCTTGTACAATGAGCAGTTCTTC. Using reference TRBV28 and TRBJ2-1 for the parts outside the CDR3, the full variable domain is DVKVTQSSRYLVKRTGEKVFLECVQDMDHENMFWYRQDPGLGLRLIYFSYDVKMKEKGDIPEGYSVSREKKERFSLILESASTNQTSMYLCASSLLGGLYNEQFFGPGTRLTVL.

This clonotype was detected many times. The J gene is TRBJ2-7, the V gene TRBV30; possibly TRBD1 or TRBD2 for D (5 bases each). This CDR3 comprises 13 residues. V was pared by 5 bases and J by 3 bases, with 14 bases between. CDR1 is GTSNPN, CDR2 SVGIG, per germline (reference sequence). CDR3 bases: TGTGCCTGGGGGACGGGCGGGCACTACGAGCAGTACTTC. Translation gives CAWGTGGHYEQYF.

This clonotype was seen many times. The V gene is TRBV6-5, the J gene TRBJ2-4; a possible D gene is TRBD2 (6 bases). Germline lookup yields CDR1 MNHEY and CDR2 SVGAGI. V was pared by 4 bases and J by 10 bases, with 23 bases between. The CDR3 extends over 16 amino acids. The CDR3 is CASSSHTGTVADIQYF. CDR3 nucleotides: TGTGCCAGCAGTTCGCACACCGGGACCGTAGCGGATATTCAGTACTTC.

The table lists this clonotype with many counts. The rearrangement uses TRBV18 and TRBJ1-1; a weak D match, TRBD1 (5 bases). Germline V lookup: CDR1 KGHSH, CDR2 LQKENI. This CDR3 has 13 residues. Trimming left V 8 bases short and J 3 bases short, with 13 bases between. The CDR3 nucleotides read TGTGCCAGCCAGACGGGGACCGACACTGAAGCTTTCTTT. Protein: CASQTGTDTEAFF.

This clonotype showed up many times. This chain connects TRBV19 to TRBJ2-7; 8 bases map to TRBD2. V lost 7 bases to trimming and J lost 0 bases; unmatched junction nucleotides: 11. The CDR3 sequence is 16 residues long. The germline gives CDR1 LNHDA, CDR2 SQIVND (reference sequence). The CDR3: CASTRSGAGGSYEQYF. Written as DNA, the CDR3 is TGTGCCAGTACCCGGTCTGGTGCGGGAGGCTCCTACGAGCAGTACTTC.

A few counts support this clonotype. The chain couples TRBV19 to TRBJ2-3, with D perhaps matching TRBD1 (6 bases). Germline V CDR1 and CDR2: LNHDA, SQIVND (reference sequence). The CDR3 loop spans 15 amino acids. The V gene lost 5 bases and the J gene lost 0 bases, with 12 bases spanning the gap. CDR3 region: CASSPTGYSTDTQYF. CDR3 sequence (DNA): TGTGCCAGTAGTCCAACAGGGTATAGCACAGATACGCAGTATTTT.

As concerns this clonotype: One end of the junction does not line up with germline, which may come from a read error. The genes are TRBV4-1 and TRBJ2-3; perhaps TRBD2 as D (5 bases). The CDR3 runs 15 residues. CDR1 is MGHRA, CDR2 YSYEKL, per germline. The DNA for the CDR3 is TGCGCCAACAGCCAAGATCGGACTAGCACAGATACGCAGTATTTT. Residues: CANSQDRTSTDTQYF.

On this clonotype itself: Possible read error: a much larger clone is one base away. This chain connects TRBV30 to TRBJ2-7, with no clear D. CDR1 and CDR2 (germline): GTSNPN, SVGIG (reference sequence). V shed 2 bases and J shed 5 bases, with 7 bases lying between them. This CDR3 is built from 11 residues. The CDR3 DNA sequence: TGTGCCTGGAGTCATAACCACGAGCAGTACTTC. Encoded protein: CAWSHNHEQYF.

This clonotype has a handful of counts. The chain employs TRBV20-1 and TRBJ2-3, with TRBD2 matching 8 bases. Trimming took 4 bases from V and 5 from J; bases not matched to a gene: 11. This CDR3 spans 15 amino acids. Germline V lookup: CDR1 DFQATT, CDR2 SNEGSKA (reference sequence). CDR3: CSAIFAGGLGDTQYF. The DNA for the CDR3 is TGCAGTGCTATCTTTGCGGGAGGATTGGGAGATACGCAGTATTTT.

At least ten counts were recorded for this clonotype. The chain uses TRBV2 and TRBJ2-3; TRBD1 agrees at 9 bases. The CDR3 extends over 15 amino acids. CDR1 is SNHLY and CDR2 is FYNNEI in the germline V gene. V was pared by 7 bases and J by 6 bases, with 11 bases of the junction left unmatched. The CDR3 sequence is CASNRDRVYVDTQYF. DNA for the CDR3: TGTGCCAGCAACCGGGACAGGGTTTATGTGGATACGCAGTATTTT. Full variable domain (remainder filled in from reference TRBV2 and TRBJ2-3): EPEVTQTPSHQVTQMGQEVILRCVPISNHLYFYWYRQILGQKVEFLVSFYNNEISEKSEIFDDQFSVERPDGSNFTLKIRSTKLEDSAMYFCASNRDRVYVDTQYFGPGTRLTVL.

This clonotype was counted many times. This chain links TRBV19 with TRBJ1-2; the D is unclear. Trimming stripped 3 bases from V and 8 bases from J, with 13 bases between. Per the germline V gene, CDR1 is LNHDA and CDR2 is SQIVND (reference sequence). The CDR3 extends over 13 amino acids. The CDR3: CASSIQFFEGYTF. In nucleotides, the CDR3 is TGTGCCAGTAGTATTCAGTTCTTCGAGGGCTACACCTTC.

The chain carries TRBV28 and TRBJ2-2; 8 bases line up with TRBD1. V shed 7 bases and J 7 bases; nucleotides not matched to a gene: 5. From germline, CDR1 is MDHEN and CDR2 SYDVKM. CDR3 size: 13 residues. The CDR3 is CASMTGVDGELFF. For the CDR3, the DNA is TGTGCCAGCATGACAGGGGTGGACGGGGAGCTGTTTTTT.

The rearrangement joins TRBV6-2 or TRBV6-3 to TRBJ2-1, with D possibly TRBD2 on 6 matching bases. The V end lost 3 bases, the J end lost 6 bases, and 27 bases lay between the germline ends. This CDR3 is built from 19 residues. Germline loops: CDR1 MNHEY, CDR2 SVGEGT. CDR3 amino acids: CASSYPSIAAIRIFNEQFF. DNA of the CDR3: TGTGCCAGCAGTTATCCTTCTATAGCGGCCATACGGATCTTCAATGAGCAGTTCTTC.

This clonotype was counted ten times or more. The chain combines TRBV12-3 or TRBV12-4 with TRBJ1-2, with D tentatively TRBD1 (6 bases). This CDR3 is built from 13 residues. Trimming pared 8 bases from V and 0 bases from J, leaving 10 bases between. The CDR3 nucleotides are TGTGCCAGCGGTCCAGGGGCTAACTATGGCTACACCTTC. Translation: CASGPGANYGYTF.

This clonotype occurred many times. V gene TRBV3-1 combines with J gene TRBJ2-7; 8 positions match TRBD2. Germline V gene sequence: CDR1 LGHDT, CDR2 YNNKEL (reference sequence). The CDR3 covers 15 residues. V gave up 4 bases and J gave up 3 bases; unmatched junction bases: 8. As DNA, the CDR3 is TGTGCCAGCAGCCGTGGGGTAGCGGGAAGCTACGAGCAGTACTTC. This sequence encodes CASSRGVAGSYEQYF.

This rearrangement joins TRBV20-1 to TRBJ2-4; 11 bases line up with TRBD1. Germline CDR1 DFQATT, CDR2 SNEGSKA (reference sequence). Germline trimming cut 7 bases from V and 6 bases from J; bases unmatched to any gene: 8. The CDR3 is made up of 14 amino acids. For the CDR3, the DNA is TGCAGTGTTGAGCCGGGACAGGGGGGAAACATTCAGTACTTC. It encodes CSVEPGQGGNIQYF.

V usage is TRBV6-1 and J usage is TRBJ2-7; 9 bases align to TRBD2. V dropped 3 bases and J dropped 6; count of bases not matched to a gene: 6. This CDR3 spans 14 amino acids. Germline values: CDR1 MNHNS, CDR2 SASEGT. CDR3 bases: TGTGCCAGCAGTGAGGGACTAGCCGTTGTCGAGCAGTACTTC. Translated, it gives CASSEGLAVVEQYF.